This note documents a single T cell receptor (beta chain) sequence. In the original analysis: How many nucleated cells were present was estimated from reference gene primer amplification. TCRdb's copy holds only in-frame clones and misses some; the assay was immunoSEQ multiplex PCR. V, J and clone size are taken as reported in that table, and D and trimming were inferred from the DNA itself. This sample has some 250,000 clones; around 90% occur once, and the top ten carry under 0.95%. CDR3 size: 15 residues. Germline V lookup: CDR1 MNHEY, CDR2 SVGAGI. V dropped 7 bases and J dropped 4 bases, with 16 bases sitting between them. The data derive from a study of blood T cell repertoires in COVID-19. Overall study context: The study drew acute and convalescent COVID-19 samples from the United States, Italy and Spain. PBMCs, B-cell-depleted T cells, or T cells were the source of the cDNA or gDNA that made up the material.

This receptor was taken from a woman between 25 and 40 years old with acute or convalescent COVID-19. Sequencing was done on a sample of peripheral blood. The chain couples TRBV6-5 to TRBJ2-2; maybe TRBD2 (6 bases). DNA of the CDR3: TGTGCCAGCACCTGGGGGGAAGCGGCCACCGGGGAGCTGTTTTTT. It yields the protein CASTWGEAATGELFF.